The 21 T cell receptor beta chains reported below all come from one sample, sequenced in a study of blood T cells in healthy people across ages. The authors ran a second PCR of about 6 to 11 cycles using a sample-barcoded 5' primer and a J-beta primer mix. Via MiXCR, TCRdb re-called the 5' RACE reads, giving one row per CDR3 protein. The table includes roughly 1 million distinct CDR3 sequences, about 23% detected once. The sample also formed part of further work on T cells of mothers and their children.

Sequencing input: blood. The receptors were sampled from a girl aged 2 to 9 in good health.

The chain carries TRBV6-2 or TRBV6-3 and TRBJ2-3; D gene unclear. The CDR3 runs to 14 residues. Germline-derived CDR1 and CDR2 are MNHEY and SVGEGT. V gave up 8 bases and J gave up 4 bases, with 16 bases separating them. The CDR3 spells CASESGGIPDTQYF. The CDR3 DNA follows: TGTGCCAGCGAGTCCGGTGGGATTCCAGATACGCAGTATTTT.

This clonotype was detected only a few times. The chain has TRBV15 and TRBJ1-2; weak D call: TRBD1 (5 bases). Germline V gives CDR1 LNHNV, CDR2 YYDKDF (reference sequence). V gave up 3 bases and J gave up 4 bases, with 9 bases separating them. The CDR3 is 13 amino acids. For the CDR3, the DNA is TGTGCCACCAGCAGGTCAGGGACCTATGGCTACACCTTC. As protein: CATSRSGTYGYTF.

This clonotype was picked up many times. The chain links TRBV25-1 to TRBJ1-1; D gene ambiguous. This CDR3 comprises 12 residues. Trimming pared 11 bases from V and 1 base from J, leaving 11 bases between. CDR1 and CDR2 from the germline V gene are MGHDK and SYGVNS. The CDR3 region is CASGWANTEAFF. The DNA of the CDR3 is TGTGCCTCCGGGTGGGCGAACACTGAAGCTTTCTTT.

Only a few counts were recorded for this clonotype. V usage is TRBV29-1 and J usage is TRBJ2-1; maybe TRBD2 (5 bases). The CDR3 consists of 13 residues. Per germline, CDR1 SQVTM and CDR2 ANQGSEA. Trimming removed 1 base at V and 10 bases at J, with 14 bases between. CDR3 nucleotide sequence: TGCAGCGTTGAAGTTGATTCGGGATGGGAGCAGTTCTTC. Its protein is CSVEVDSGWEQFF.

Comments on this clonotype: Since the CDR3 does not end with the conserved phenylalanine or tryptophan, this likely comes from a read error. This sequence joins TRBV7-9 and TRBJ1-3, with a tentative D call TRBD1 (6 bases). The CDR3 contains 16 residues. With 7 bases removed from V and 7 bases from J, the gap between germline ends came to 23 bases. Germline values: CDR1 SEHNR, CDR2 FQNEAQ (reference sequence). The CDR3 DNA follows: TGTGCCAGCAACCAAGCAGGTGCAGGGGAGCTTAACACCATATATCTT. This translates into CASNQAGAGELNTIYL.

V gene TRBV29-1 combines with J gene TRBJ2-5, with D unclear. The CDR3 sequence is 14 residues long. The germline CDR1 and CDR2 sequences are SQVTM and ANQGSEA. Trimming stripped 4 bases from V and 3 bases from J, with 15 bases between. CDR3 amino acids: CSVVGQTFEETQYF. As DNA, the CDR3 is TGCAGCGTTGTCGGTCAAACTTTTGAAGAGACCCAGTACTTC.

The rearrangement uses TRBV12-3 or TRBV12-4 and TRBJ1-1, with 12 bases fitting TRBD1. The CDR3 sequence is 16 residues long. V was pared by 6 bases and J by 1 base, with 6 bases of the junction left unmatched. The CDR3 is CASSTGTGGPNTEAFF. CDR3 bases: TGTGCCAGCAGCACCGGGACAGGGGGCCCGAACACTGAAGCTTTCTTT.

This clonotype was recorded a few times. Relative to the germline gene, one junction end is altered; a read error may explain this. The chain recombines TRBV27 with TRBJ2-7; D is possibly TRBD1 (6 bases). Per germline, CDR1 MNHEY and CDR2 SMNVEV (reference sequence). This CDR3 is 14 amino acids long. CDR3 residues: CASSLRGQQYGQYF. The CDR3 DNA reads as TGTGCCAGCAGTTTACGGGGACAACAGTACGGGCAGTACTTC.

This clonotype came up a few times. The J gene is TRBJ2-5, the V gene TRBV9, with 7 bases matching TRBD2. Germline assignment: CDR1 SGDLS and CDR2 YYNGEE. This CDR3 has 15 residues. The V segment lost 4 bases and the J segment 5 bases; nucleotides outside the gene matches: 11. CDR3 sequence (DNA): TGTGCCAGCAGCCAGAGCGGGACTTGGGCGGAGACCCAGTACTTC. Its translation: CASSQSGTWAETQYF.

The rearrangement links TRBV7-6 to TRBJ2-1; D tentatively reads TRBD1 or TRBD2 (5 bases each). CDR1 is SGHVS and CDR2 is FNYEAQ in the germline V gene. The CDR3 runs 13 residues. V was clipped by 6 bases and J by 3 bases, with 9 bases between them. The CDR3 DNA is TGTGCCAGCAGTTGGGACGGCTACAATGAGCAGTTCTTC. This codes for CASSWDGYNEQFF.

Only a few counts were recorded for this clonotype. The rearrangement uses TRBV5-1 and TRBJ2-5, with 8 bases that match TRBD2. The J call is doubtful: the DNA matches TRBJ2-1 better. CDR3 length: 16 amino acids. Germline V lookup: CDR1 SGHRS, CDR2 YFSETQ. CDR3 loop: CASSFLSGGPRNEQFF. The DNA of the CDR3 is TGCGCCAGCAGCTTTTTGTCGGGAGGGCCGCGGAATGAGCAGTTCTTC.

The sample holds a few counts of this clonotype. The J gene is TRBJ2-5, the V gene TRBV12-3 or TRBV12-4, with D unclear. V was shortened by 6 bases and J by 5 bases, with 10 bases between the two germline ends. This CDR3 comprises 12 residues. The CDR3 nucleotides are TGTGCCAGCAGAAAATTGTGGGAGACCCAGTACTTC. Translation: CASRKLWETQYF.

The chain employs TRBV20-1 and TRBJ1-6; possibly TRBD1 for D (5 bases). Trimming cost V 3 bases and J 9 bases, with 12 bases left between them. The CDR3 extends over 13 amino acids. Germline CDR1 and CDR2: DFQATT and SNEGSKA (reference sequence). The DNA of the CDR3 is TGCAGTGCTAGGACAGTTCGAGGTTCACCCCTCCACTTT. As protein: CSARTVRGSPLHF.

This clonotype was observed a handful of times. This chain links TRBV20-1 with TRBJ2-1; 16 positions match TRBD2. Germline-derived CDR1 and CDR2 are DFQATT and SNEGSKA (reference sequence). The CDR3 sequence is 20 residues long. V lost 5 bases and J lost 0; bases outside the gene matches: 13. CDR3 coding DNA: TGCAGTGCTGAAGAACCGGGACTAGCGGGAGGGGGGAGCTCCTACAATGAGCAGTTCTTC. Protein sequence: CSAEEPGLAGGGSSYNEQFF.

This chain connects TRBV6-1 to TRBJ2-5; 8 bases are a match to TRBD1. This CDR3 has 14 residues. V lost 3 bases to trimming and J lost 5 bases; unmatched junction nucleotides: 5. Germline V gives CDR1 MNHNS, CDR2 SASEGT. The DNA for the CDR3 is TGTGCCAGCAGTGAGGACAGGGTCATGGAGACCCAGTACTTC. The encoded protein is CASSEDRVMETQYF.

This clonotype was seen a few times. The CDR3 DNA reads as TGCAGCGTTGCGACGGATACTGGCCACTACGAGCAGTACTTC. Translation gives CSVATDTGHYEQYF. The rearrangement links TRBV29-1 to TRBJ2-7; no reliable D call. The CDR3 has 14 residues. V lost 4 bases and J lost 3, with 16 bases in between. Germline V gene sequence: CDR1 SQVTM, CDR2 ANQGSEA.

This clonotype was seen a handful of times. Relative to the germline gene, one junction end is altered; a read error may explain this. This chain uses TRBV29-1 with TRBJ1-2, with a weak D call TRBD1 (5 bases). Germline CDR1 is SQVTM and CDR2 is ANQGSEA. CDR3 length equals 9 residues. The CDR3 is CSVGDRISF. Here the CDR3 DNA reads TGCAGCGTGGGGGACCGCATCTCCTTC.

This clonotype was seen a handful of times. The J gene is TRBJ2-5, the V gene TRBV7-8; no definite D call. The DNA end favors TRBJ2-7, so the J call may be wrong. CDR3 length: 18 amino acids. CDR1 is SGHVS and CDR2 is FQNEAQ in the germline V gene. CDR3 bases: TGTGCCAGCAGCTTAGGTTTCCGGTTCGGGCCTATTACCTACGAGCAGTACTTC. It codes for CASSLGFRFGPITYEQYF.

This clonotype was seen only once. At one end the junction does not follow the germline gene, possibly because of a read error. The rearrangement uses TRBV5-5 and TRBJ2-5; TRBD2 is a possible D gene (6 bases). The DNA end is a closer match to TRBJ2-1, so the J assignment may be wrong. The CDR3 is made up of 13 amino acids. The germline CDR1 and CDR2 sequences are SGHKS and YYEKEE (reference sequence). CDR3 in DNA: TGTGCCGGCAGCTTGGAGGGGCAGGATGAGCAGTTCTTC. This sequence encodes CAGSLEGQDEQFF.

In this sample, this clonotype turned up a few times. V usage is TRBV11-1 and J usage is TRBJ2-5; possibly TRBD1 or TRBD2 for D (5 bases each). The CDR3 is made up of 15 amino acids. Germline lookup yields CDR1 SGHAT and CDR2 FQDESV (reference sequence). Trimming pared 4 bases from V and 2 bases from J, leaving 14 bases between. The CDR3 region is CASSWDGLDQETQYF. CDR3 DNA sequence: TGTGCCAGCAGCTGGGACGGATTGGATCAAGAGACCCAGTACTTC.

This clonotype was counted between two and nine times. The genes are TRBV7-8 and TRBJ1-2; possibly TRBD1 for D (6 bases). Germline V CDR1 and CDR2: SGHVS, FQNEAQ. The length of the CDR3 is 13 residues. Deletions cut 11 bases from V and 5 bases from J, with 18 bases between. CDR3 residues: CACQNQGRYGYTF. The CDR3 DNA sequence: TGTGCCTGCCAAAATCAGGGGCGTTATGGCTACACCTTC.